This T cell receptor (beta chain) emerged from a study of T-cell memory formation after mild COVID-19. Study details: The two donors had largely donor-specific TCR clusters.

One entry per CDR3 protein results from TCRdb running MiXCR on the 5' RACE reads. This sample has some 120,000 distinct CDR3 sequences; about 6.5% occur once, and the top ten carry roughly 2.2%. This clonotype was picked up a small number of times. Germline V gene sequence: CDR1 DFQATT, CDR2 SNEGSKA (reference sequence). With V trimmed by 1 base and J by 3 bases, 5 bases remained unmatched. The CDR3 spans 14 residues. Sequenced sample: PBMCs or a T cell subset sorted from them (not recorded which). This TCR came from an adult woman who had mild COVID-19 (a few samples of this study predate the infection). Cell type and time point are not known. V gene TRBV20-1 combines with J gene TRBJ1-1; 7 nucleotides align to TRBD1. The CDR3 nucleotides read TGCAGTGCTAGAGGGGGACAGTTATACACTGAAGCTTTCTTT. This gives the protein CSARGGQLYTEAFF.